This T cell receptor beta chain is drawn from a study of T cell repertoires in ileal Crohn's disease. Background on the study: Median disease duration was roughly 7.9 years; approximately 32% smoked at surgery. Around 500 nanograms of biopsy DNA per sample underwent TCRB immunosequencing. Surgery for a complication: stricturing in around 60%, penetrating in about 39%.

Generated by immunoSEQ multiplex PCR, the TCRdb table keeps only in-frame clones and is missing some. The table has about 3,300 clones, more than 80% seen once. A word on this clone: No antigen is known for it.

Study-level results: High-frequency clones were more common in sorted CD8 than CD4 cells.

The sample's time point: inflamed ileum from the surgical specimen. The germline gives CDR1 MNHEY, CDR2 SMNVEV (reference sequence). This CDR3 spans 16 amino acids. V gave up 5 bases and J gave up 3 bases, with 19 bases separating them. Input material: ileal tissue. The chain uses TRBV27 and TRBJ1-2; a weak D match, TRBD1 (6 bases). The clonotype was recovered from an adult with Crohn's disease. The CDR3 nucleotides are TGTGCCAGCAGTCCAGGGACACGTCCTAACCACTATGGCTACACCTTC. Protein product: CASSPGTRPNHYGYTF.